Listed below are T cell receptor beta chains from one sample, sequenced in a study of T cells in Graves' hyperthyroidism and ophthalmopathy. Using its own MiXCR run on the multiplex PCR reads, TCRdb lists one record per CDR3 protein. The repertoire holds about 360,000 distinct CDR3 sequences, about 25% seen once, with around four fifths in the top ten. The sequencing sample was made of blood. Receptors were obtained from a man aged 45-65 years with Graves' hyperthyroidism. CDR3s include the opening cysteine and the closing phenylalanine or tryptophan. A D gene is named only where the DNA matches it firmly. Clone size is not always given. Where it is, it says once, few, many or a class for expanded clones.

TRBD1 TRBJ2-2 . 14 TRBV20-1 TGCAGTGCTAGTCGACAGGGACGGACCGGGGAGCTGTTTTTT CSASRQGRTGELFF
TRBD2 TRBJ2-3 many 13 TRBV28 TGTGCCAGCAGTCCTAGCGGGGTAGATACGCAGTATTTT CASSPSGVDTQYF
. TRBJ1-5 . 15 TRBV19 TGTGCCAGTAGTATAGAAGGAGTTGGCAATCAGCCCCAGCATTTT CASSIEGVGNQPQHF
. TRBJ1-5 . 15 TRBV7-9 TGTGCCAGCAGCGCTGGGCGGATCTCCAATCAGCCCCAGCATTTT CASSAGRISNQPQHF
TRBD1 TRBJ2-5 many 14 TRBV7-9 TGTGCCAGCAGCTCGACAGGGTTAAGGGAGACCCAGTACTTC CASSSTGLRETQYF
TRBD2 TRBJ2-1 few 12 TRBV20-1 TGCAGTGCTGGAAAACTAGCGGGTAAGCAGTTCTTC CSAGKLAGKQFF
. TRBJ2-3 few 14 TRBV27 TGTGCCAGCACTCCGGACTCGCCCACAGATACGCAGTATTTT CASTPDSPTDTQYF
. TRBJ2-2 . 13 TRBV12-3/TRBV12-4 TGTGCCAGCAGTTTCAGTGGTCCCGGGGAGCTGTTTTTT CASSFSGPGELFF
TRBD1 TRBJ1-5 . 19 TRBV15 TGTGCCACCAGCAGAGATCATTTGGACAGGGAGAATAGCAATCAGCCCCAGCATTTT CATSRDHLDRENSNQPQHF
TRBD2 TRBJ2-3 many 16 TRBV7-2 TGTGCCAGCAGCTTAGGGCTAGCGGCAAACACAGATACGCAGTATTTT CASSLGLAANTDTQYF
. TRBJ1-4 . 13 TRBV13 TGTGCCAGCAGCTCGGAAAAACAGGAAAAACTGTTTTTT CASSSEKQEKLFF
. TRBJ1-5 . 13 TRBV6-1 TGTGCCAGTCAGTCGCAGGGTTATCAGCCCCAGCATTTT CASQSQGYQPQHF
TRBD2 TRBJ2-1 . 15 TRBV27 TGTGCCAGCAGTGTCTCGGGCGGGAGGTTTAATGAGCAGTTCTTC CASSVSGGRFNEQFF
TRBD2 TRBJ2-1 . 15 TRBV20-1 TGCAGTGCTACACTAGCGGGACGGTCCTACAATGAGCAGTTCTTC CSATLAGRSYNEQFF
TRBD2 TRBJ2-7 many 14 TRBV7-9 TGTGCCAGCAGCTCAGGGACTACCAACTACGAGCAGTACTTC CASSSGTTNYEQYF
. TRBJ1-2 . 14 TRBV14 TGTGCCAGCAGCCTCCTCCGCGGAACGGGTGGCTACACCTTC CASSLLRGTGGYTF
TRBD2 TRBJ2-1 many 17 TRBV27 TGTGCCAGCAGTACAGCGGTCTTACGGGAGGACTACAATGAGCAGTTCTTC CASSTAVLREDYNEQFF
TRBD2 TRBJ2-5 few 14 TRBV7-2 TGTGCCAGCAGCTTAGCGGCGGGAGAAGAGACCCAGTACTTC CASSLAAGEETQYF
. TRBJ2-1 . 15 TRBV12-3/TRBV12-4 TGTGCCAGCAGTTATGGCCGGAGCTCCTACAATGAGCAGTTCTTC CASSYGRSSYNEQFF
. TRBJ1-1 . 14 TRBV12-5 TGTGCTAGTGGTTTAGTCGGAGTGAACACTGAAGCTTTCTTT CASGLVGVNTEAFF
TRBD2 TRBJ2-2 few 16 TRBV3-1 TGTGCCAGCAGATCCACTAGCGGGAGTGTTGCCGGGGAGCTGTTTTTT CASRSTSGSVAGELFF
TRBD2 TRBJ2-3 few 15 TRBV5-1 TGCGCCAGCAAGGTCTCGGGAGGCCGTGGAGATACGCAGTATTTT CASKVSGGRGDTQYF
TRBD1 TRBJ2-1 . 14 TRBV6-2/TRBV6-3 TGTGCCAGCAGTTACGGATACAGGGGAGTTGAGCAGTTCTTC CASSYGYRGVEQFF
TRBD2 TRBJ2-3 few 16 TRBV6-1 TGTGCCAGCAGTCGACCGACTAGCGGCACCCCTAACCTGCAGTATTTT CASSRPTSGTPNLQYF
. TRBJ2-7 many 15 TRBV28 TGTGCCAGCAGTTTAGTGGGCCAGCCGGGGTACGAGCAGTACTTC CASSLVGQPGYEQYF
. TRBJ1-5 few 13 TRBV6-1 TGTGCCAGCAGTCCGTCAGGGTTCCAGCCCCAGCATTTT CASSPSGFQPQHF
TRBD1 TRBJ2-7 few 13 TRBV5-6 TGTGCCAGCACGACAGGGGGTCTATCCGAGCAGTACTTC CASTTGGLSEQYF
. TRBJ2-3 many 12 TRBV2 TGTGCCAGCAGGGAGGGGTCACATACGCAGTATTTT CASREGSHTQYF
. TRBJ2-3 . 14 TRBV5-4 TGTGCCAGCAGCTTGGTTACCCGCACAGATACGCAGTATTTT CASSLVTRTDTQYF
. TRBJ1-1 few 13 TRBV10-3 TGTGCCATCAGTGAGGTAGGGGACACTGAAGCTTTCTTT CAISEVGDTEAFF
TRBD2 TRBJ2-3 . 20 TRBV27 TGCGCCAGCAGCCAATATCTTCAGGCGGGACTAGCGGGCCGCACAGATACGCAGTATTTT CASSQYLQAGLAGRTDTQYF
. TRBJ1-2 . 14 TRBV20-1 TGCAGTGCTAGAGATCTGGCAGGGGTTTATGGCCACACCTTC CSARDLAGVYGHTF
TRBD2 TRBJ2-7 many 16 TRBV7-2 TGTGCCAGCAGCGCCGGGACTAGCCGACCAAGCTACGAGCAGTACTTC CASSAGTSRPSYEQYF
TRBD2 TRBJ2-3 few 17 TRBV5-6 TGTGCCAGCAGCCCTTGGAATAGCGGGAGAATGAAGGATACGCAGTATTTT CASSPWNSGRMKDTQYF
. TRBJ2-1 . 13 TRBV29-1 TGCAGCGTTGGCCCAAATTTCTACAATGAGCAGTTCTTC CSVGPNFYNEQFF
. TRBJ2-6 . 16 TRBV5-4 TGTGCCAGCAGCCTGACGGCCGTCTCTGGGGCCAACGTCCTGACTTTC CASSLTAVSGANVLTF
. TRBJ2-7 many 12 TRBV20-1 TGCAGTGCTCCCAGTGGGATCTACGAGCAGTACTTC CSAPSGIYEQYF
. TRBJ2-1 . 15 TRBV27 TGTGCCAGCAAAGGGAGACTAGGCTCCTACAATGAGCAGTTCTTC CASKGRLGSYNEQFF
. TRBJ2-2 . 15 TRBV7-3 TGTGCCAGCAGCTTAGATCGCAGGGTCGGCGGGGAGCTGTTTTTT CASSLDRRVGGELFF
TRBD2 TRBJ2-2 . 15 TRBV6-1 TGTGCCAGCAGTCGTAGCGGGAGCAGGGTCGGGGAGCTGTTTTTT CASSRSGSRVGELFF
. TRBJ2-4 many 12 TRBV20-1 TGCAGCTGGGTCGGTGGGGGCGGCATTCAGTACTTC CSWVGGGGIQYF
. TRBJ1-3 . 14 TRBV28 TGTGCCAGCAGTTTTCAGCTCTCTGGAAACACCATATATTTT CASSFQLSGNTIYF
. TRBJ2-7 many 14 TRBV11-2 TGTGCCAGCAGCTTCCCTGGTCCATCCTACGAGCAGTACTTC CASSFPGPSYEQYF
. TRBJ2-7 . 14 TRBV7-2 TGTGCCAGCAGCTTGACCAGCAGAACCTACGAGCAGTACTTC CASSLTSRTYEQYF
TRBD2 TRBJ2-7 . 17 TRBV15 TGTGCCACCAGCAGAGAATTGGGCAGGACTAGCGGTTACGAGCAGTACTTC CATSRELGRTSGYEQYF
. TRBJ2-3 many 15 TRBV18 TGTGCCAGCTCACCCCGGACAGGGACTAAGGATACGCAGTATTTT CASSPRTGTKDTQYF
TRBD2 TRBJ2-1 many 16 TRBV5-1 TGCGCCAGCCATTCCTCCCTTAGCGGGAGGGTCGATGAGCAGTTCTTC CASHSSLSGRVDEQFF
. TRBJ2-1 many 13 TRBV3-1 TGTGCCAGCAGCCAAGTTCGGGGTGATGAGCAGTTCTTC CASSQVRGDEQFF
TRBD1 TRBJ2-1 . 12 TRBV20-1 TGCAGTGCTAGTGTTACAGGGGATGAGCAGTTCTTC CSASVTGDEQFF
. TRBJ2-2 . 14 TRBV12-3/TRBV12-4 TGTGCCAGCAGTTTCTTGGGAGAGGCCGGGGAGCTGTTTTTT CASSFLGEAGELFF
. TRBJ2-7 . 15 TRBV24-1 TGTGCCACCAGTGAGGGGGGAGATTGGTCCTACGAGCAGTACTTC CATSEGGDWSYEQYF
. TRBJ1-4 . 13 TRBV2 TGTGCCAGCAGAAGAAGGGCAGGTGAAAAACTGTTTTTT CASRRRAGEKLFF
TRBD2 TRBJ2-1 few 17 TRBV9 TGTGCCAGCAGCGCAACCCCACTAGCGGGAGAACGCAATGAGCAGTTCTTC CASSATPLAGERNEQFF